These 7 T cell receptor beta chains originate from one sample sequenced in a study of OX40 agonist ivuxolimab in advanced cancers. Data came from immunoSEQ multiplex PCR; TCRdb stores just in-frame clones and leaves some out. The sample has 55,000 to 70,000 clones; 70% to 90% are singletons. Sequencing used CD4+ or CD8+ T cells sorted from blood, obtained in a trial of the OX40 agonist ivuxolimab. These receptor sequences come from an adult with an advanced solid tumor such as melanoma, head and neck, liver or kidney cancer.

Of note for this clone: This same CDR3 is encoded by further DNA sequences in the sample. J is TRBJ2-2 and V is TRBV7-8; 8 bases line up with TRBD1. V trimming: 2 bases; J trimming: 5 bases; junction bases outside the gene matches: 4. Germline V CDR1 and CDR2: SGHVS, FQNEAQ. The CDR3 sequence is 15 residues long. The CDR3 loop reads CASSLPGQGTGELFF. The CDR3 nucleotides read TGTGCCAGCAGCTTACCCGGACAGGGAACCGGGGAGCTGTTTTTT.

The V gene is TRBV4-3, the J gene TRBJ2-7, with 8 bases identical to TRBD1. CDR3 length equals 15 residues. The germline V gene has CDR1 LGHNA and CDR2 YSLEER. The ends lost 2 bases at V and 7 bases at J; junction bases unmatched: 10. Here the CDR3 reads CASSQSSGGAEEQYF. CDR3 sequence (DNA): TGCGCCAGCAGCCAAAGTTCAGGGGGCGCGGAAGAGCAGTACTTC.

This clone is a singleton in its sample. V and J are TRBV14 and TRBJ2-3; 7 nucleotides match TRBD2. V lost 4 bases, J lost 3 bases, and 7 bases stayed unmatched. Germline-derived CDR1 and CDR2 are SGHDN and FVKESK. The CDR3 is 15 amino acids. The CDR3 spells CASSLRTRSTDTQYF. CDR3 nucleotides: TGTGCCAGCAGCCTACGGACTAGAAGTACAGATACGCAGTATTTT.

V gene TRBV13 combines with J gene TRBJ1-4; D uncertain. CDR3 length equals 14 residues. Looked up from germline, CDR1 is PRHDT and CDR2 is FYEKMQ (reference sequence). Deletions cut 2 bases from V and 8 bases from J, with 12 bases between. CDR3 DNA sequence: TGTGCCAGCAGCTTAAGGGCGGGCGGAGAAAAACTGTTTTTT. As protein: CASSLRAGGEKLFF.

The gene calls are TRBV4-1 and TRBJ2-7, with 10 nucleotides matching TRBD2. Trimming took 7 bases from V and 6 from J; bases not matched to a gene: 12. Germline CDR1 reads MGHRA; CDR2 reads YSYEKL. The CDR3 loop spans 15 amino acids. The CDR3 sequence: CASTPRASGSGEQYF. In DNA form, the CDR3 reads TGCGCCAGCACTCCGCGGGCTAGCGGGAGTGGCGAGCAGTACTTC.

J is TRBJ2-5 and V is TRBV6-5, with 12 bases aligning to TRBD2. This CDR3 has 16 amino acids. Germline CDR1 and CDR2: MNHEY and SVGAGI. V was clipped by 2 bases and J by 2 bases; unmatched bases: 3. CDR3 loop: CASSYRLAGEQETQYF. Written as DNA, the CDR3 is TGTGCCAGCAGTTACAGACTAGCGGGAGAGCAAGAGACCCAGTACTTC.

The chain couples TRBV4-1 to TRBJ2-5; D call uncertain. The CDR3 extends over 13 amino acids. CDR1 is MGHRA, CDR2 YSYEKL, per germline. V was trimmed by 6 bases and J by 5 bases, leaving 13 bases between them. The CDR3 bases are TGCGCCAGCAGTCCAGGCAGTGTGGAGACCCAGTACTTC. Amino acids: CASSPGSVETQYF.